This T cell receptor (beta chain) is drawn from a study of blood T cell repertoires in COVID-19. This study enrolled people aged about 18 to 95 from 20 to 25 US geographic areas. Self-reported history from a screening survey and questionnaire set each donor's cohort. J lost 1 base, V lost 4 bases, and 10 bases had no gene match. From germline, CDR1 is SEHNR and CDR2 FQNEAQ (reference sequence). The CDR3 spans 18 residues. Authors' methods: It was from reference gene primer amplification that nucleated cell counts were estimated. The protocol was immunoSEQ multiplex PCR, while the TCRdb copy is restricted to in-frame clones and leaves out a portion. The DNA was the basis for D and trimming; V, J and clone size are from that table. This sample has about 250,000 clones, with around 82% found just once.

J is TRBJ2-3 and V is TRBV7-9, with 11 bases fitting TRBD2. This sequence originates from a middle-aged woman who had been exposed to COVID-19. The material sequenced was PBMCs or T cells enriched from blood (not recorded which). CDR3 amino acids: CASSSFLTSGGRTDTQYF. As DNA, the CDR3 is TGTGCCAGCAGCTCTTTTTTAACTAGCGGGGGCCGCACAGATACGCAGTATTTT.